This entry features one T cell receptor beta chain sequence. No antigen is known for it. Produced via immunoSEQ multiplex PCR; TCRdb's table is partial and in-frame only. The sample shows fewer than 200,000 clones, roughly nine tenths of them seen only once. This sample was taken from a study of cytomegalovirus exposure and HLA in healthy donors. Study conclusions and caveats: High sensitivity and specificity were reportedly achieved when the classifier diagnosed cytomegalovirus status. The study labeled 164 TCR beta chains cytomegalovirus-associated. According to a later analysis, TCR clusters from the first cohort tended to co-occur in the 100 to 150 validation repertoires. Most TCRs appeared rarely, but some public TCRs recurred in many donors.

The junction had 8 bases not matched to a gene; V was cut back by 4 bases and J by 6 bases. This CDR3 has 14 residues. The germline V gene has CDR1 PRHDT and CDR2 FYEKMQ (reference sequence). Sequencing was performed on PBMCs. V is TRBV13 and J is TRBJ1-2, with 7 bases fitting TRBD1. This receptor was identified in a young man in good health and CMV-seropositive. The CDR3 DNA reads TGTGCCAGCAGCTACCCCCAGGGGGGTAATGGCTACACCTTC. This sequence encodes CASSYPQGGNGYTF. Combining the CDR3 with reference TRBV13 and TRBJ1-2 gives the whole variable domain AAGVIQSPRHLIKEKRETATLKCYPIPRHDTVYWYQQGPGQDPQFLISFYEKMQSDKGSIPDRFSAQQFSDYHSELNMSSLELGDSALYFCASSYPQGGNGYTFGSGTRLTVV.